Below, 27 T cell receptor beta chains from the same sample are listed, as sequenced in a study of shared clonotypes between healthy human individuals. The repertoire was sequenced with immunoSEQ multiplex PCR; TCRdb's copy has only in-frame clones and lacks some. The table includes nearly 600,000 clones, roughly 96% detected once. CD45RO negativity and positive selection for CCR7 defined naive CD8 cells, a population that excluded terminally differentiated effector memory CD45RA+ cells. Sequenced input: naive CD8+ T cells sorted from blood. The source is a woman aged 30 to 39 in good health.

The chain recombines TRBV5-8 with TRBJ1-4; TRBD1 matches at 8 bases. V shed 0 bases and J 0 bases; nucleotides not matched to a gene: 10. In germline, CDR1 is SGHTS, CDR2 YDEGEE. This CDR3 contains 19 residues. The CDR3: CASSLEDRGKIATNEKLFF. In nucleotides, the CDR3 is TGTGCCAGCAGCTTGGAAGACAGGGGAAAGATTGCAACTAATGAAAAACTGTTTTTT. Full variable domain (outside the CDR3, taken from reference TRBV5-8 and TRBJ1-4): EAGVTQSPTHLIKTRGQQATLRCSPISGHTSVYWYQQALGLGLQFLLWYDEGEERNRGNFPPRFSGRQFPNYSSELNVNALELEDSALYLCASSLEDRGKIATNEKLFFGSGTQLSVL.

The rearrangement uses TRBV28 and TRBJ1-1; D is possibly TRBD1 (5 bases). The V end was cut by 5 bases, the J end by 0 bases, with 13 bases between. Germline lookup yields CDR1 MDHEN and CDR2 SYDVKM. This CDR3 is 15 amino acids long. The CDR3 region is CASSIWAGMNTEAFF. The DNA of the CDR3 is TGTGCCAGCAGTATTTGGGCAGGGATGAACACTGAAGCTTTCTTT.

The chain couples TRBV7-9 to TRBJ1-5; D not certain. CDR3 length: 12 residues. In germline, CDR1 is SEHNR, CDR2 FQNEAQ (reference sequence). Trimming removed 5 bases at V and 5 bases at J, with 7 bases between. The DNA for the CDR3 is TGTGCCAGCAGCGTCGGTGATCAGCCCCAGCATTTT. Amino acids: CASSVGDQPQHF.

This chain connects TRBV9 to TRBJ2-1; the D gene could be TRBD1 or TRBD2 (5 bases each). V shed 4 bases and J shed 10 bases, with 15 bases lying between them. Per germline, CDR1 SGDLS and CDR2 YYNGEE. The CDR3 sequence is 13 residues long. CDR3 loop: CASSMTEGIEQFF. CDR3 coding DNA: TGTGCCAGCAGCATGACAGAGGGTATCGAGCAGTTCTTC.

The chain is built from TRBV4-1 and TRBJ1-2, with TRBD1 identical over 8 bases. V lost 4 bases and J lost 7; bases outside the gene matches: 11. CDR1 MGHRA and CDR2 YSYEKL come from the germline V gene. The length of the CDR3 is 15 residues. The CDR3 loop reads CASSPGTGFSGGYTF. CDR3 DNA sequence: TGCGCCAGCAGCCCCGGGACAGGTTTCTCAGGTGGCTACACCTTC.

V and J are TRBV14 and TRBJ1-2; possible D gene TRBD1, 5 bases. Trimming stripped 0 bases from V and 7 bases from J, with 12 bases between. CDR1 SGHDN and CDR2 FVKESK come from the germline V gene. The CDR3 is 14 amino acids. The CDR3 region is CASSQDRRGTGYTF. As DNA, the CDR3 is TGTGCCAGCAGCCAAGATAGAAGGGGTACTGGCTACACCTTC.

This sequence joins TRBV28 and TRBJ1-6; 7 nucleotides line up with TRBD1. V shed 4 bases and J 5 bases; nucleotides not matched to a gene: 11. The V gene's germline CDR1 is MDHEN and CDR2 SYDVKM. CDR3 length equals 17 residues. CDR3 region: CASSWGQWDGDNSPLHF. As DNA, the CDR3 is TGTGCCAGCAGTTGGGGACAGTGGGACGGGGATAATTCACCCCTCCACTTT.

The chain is built from TRBV27 and TRBJ2-3; either TRBD1 or TRBD2 may supply D (5 bases each). CDR3 size: 15 residues. Trimming pared 5 bases from V and 6 bases from J, leaving 18 bases between. CDR1 MNHEY and CDR2 SMNVEV come from the germline V gene (reference sequence). The CDR3 nucleotides are TGTGCCAGCAGTAATTCAAGGACATGGGGGGATACGCAGTATTTT. Its translation is CASSNSRTWGDTQYF.

The chain links TRBV27 to TRBJ1-1, with D perhaps TRBD1 (6 bases). Trimming stripped 8 bases from V and 6 bases from J, with 16 bases between. This CDR3 contains 13 residues. Per germline, CDR1 MNHEY and CDR2 SMNVEV (reference sequence). The CDR3 region is CASLTRGGAEAFF. The CDR3 region has the DNA TGTGCCAGCCTCACCAGGGGCGGGGCTGAAGCTTTCTTT.

The chain employs TRBV15 and TRBJ1-5, with TRBD1 as a possible D gene (5 bases). Germline CDR1 is LNHNV and CDR2 is YYDKDF (reference sequence). CDR3 size: 16 residues. Trimming stripped 3 bases from V and 1 base from J, with 13 bases between. As DNA, the CDR3 is TGTGCCACCAGCAGGGGTAGGACAAGAAGCAATCAGCCCCAGCATTTT. Translated: CATSRGRTRSNQPQHF. Complete variable domain (other parts from reference TRBV15 and TRBJ1-5): DAMVIQNPRYQVTQFGKPVTLSCSQTLNHNVMYWYQQKSSQAPKLLFHYYDKDFNNEADTPDNFQSRRPNTSFCFLDIRSPGLGDTAMYLCATSRGRTRSNQPQHFGDGTRLSIL.

The chain recombines TRBV14 with TRBJ1-2, with 7 bases fitting TRBD1. The CDR3 has 14 residues. Germline loops: CDR1 SGHDN, CDR2 FVKESK. J lost 2 bases, V lost 4 bases, and 4 bases had no gene match. In nucleotides, the CDR3 is TGTGCCAGCAGCCCTACACAGGGGAACTATGGCTACACCTTC. Translated: CASSPTQGNYGYTF.

This clone was observed a single time. The J gene is TRBJ1-3, the V gene TRBV28, with TRBD1 as a possible D gene (5 bases). CDR3 length: 15 residues. The V end lost 8 bases, the J end lost 2 bases, and 16 bases lay between the germline ends. CDR1 is MDHEN and CDR2 is SYDVKM in the germline V gene. DNA of the CDR3: TGTGCCAGCCATCATGCGGGGCTGGCTGGAAACACCATATATTTT. It specifies CASHHAGLAGNTIYF.

The V gene is TRBV7-9, the J gene TRBJ1-1; the D gene is possibly TRBD1 (5 bases). Trimming took off 5 bases at V and 2 bases at J, with 12 bases between the two ends. This CDR3 is 14 amino acids long. Germline assignment: CDR1 SEHNR and CDR2 FQNEAQ (reference sequence). Here the CDR3 reads CASSPPGYNTEAFF. CDR3 bases: TGTGCCAGCAGCCCCCCAGGGTACAACACTGAAGCTTTCTTT.

This chain links TRBV19 with TRBJ2-5; D remains ambiguous. The J call is doubtful: the DNA matches TRBJ2-7 better. CDR1 is LNHDA and CDR2 is SQIVND in the germline V gene (reference sequence). This CDR3 spans 16 amino acids. The CDR3 sequence is CASSIGAWGTSYEQYF. For the CDR3, the DNA is TGTGCCAGTAGTATAGGTGCTTGGGGAACGTCCTACGAGCAGTACTTC.

The CDR3 DNA reads TGTGCCAGCAGCCGGGGGGCGAACACCGGGGAGCTGTTTTTT. Protein: CASSRGANTGELFF. The V call is TRBV7-9, the J call TRBJ2-2; 7 bases are shared with TRBD2. Trimming cost V 5 bases and J 0 bases; bases outside gene matches: 0. The CDR3 is 14 amino acids. Germline values: CDR1 SEHNR, CDR2 FQNEAQ (reference sequence).

This chain connects TRBV10-1 to TRBJ1-1; D perhaps matches TRBD1 (5 bases). CDR3 length: 12 residues. Germline V gene lookup returns CDR1 WNHNN and CDR2 SYGVQD (reference sequence). Between the trimmed V and J ends, which lost 8 bases and 5 bases, there was a span of 12 bases. CDR3 residues: CASAGEGTEAFF. DNA of the CDR3: TGCGCCAGCGCCGGGGAGGGGACTGAAGCTTTCTTT.

The chain is built from TRBV29-1 and TRBJ1-1, with D perhaps matching TRBD1 (5 bases). CDR3 length: 11 amino acids. CDR1 SQVTM and CDR2 ANQGSEA come from the germline V gene. The V and J ends lost 4 bases and 4 bases respectively, with 7 bases between them. DNA of the CDR3: TGCAGCGTTGGCAGGGCCACTGAAGCTTTCTTT. Translated, it gives CSVGRATEAFF. The full variable domain, in which reference TRBV29-1 and TRBJ1-1 provide the parts outside the CDR3, is SAVISQKPSRDICQRGTSLTIQCQVDSQVTMMFWYRQQPGQSLTLIATANQGSEATYESGFVIDKFPISRPNLTFSTLTVSNMSPEDSSIYLCSVGRATEAFFGQGTRLTVV.

The chain recombines TRBV10-1 with TRBJ2-7; 9 bases match TRBD1. The length of the CDR3 is 13 residues. Germline loops: CDR1 WNHNN, CDR2 SYGVQD (reference sequence). V lost 9 bases, J lost 7 bases, and 10 bases stayed unmatched. In DNA form, the CDR3 reads TGCGCCAGTGCGGGGACAGGGACAGGGGAGCAGTACTTC. Translated, it gives CASAGTGTGEQYF.

Here the CDR3 reads CATMGDEQYF. The CDR3 DNA reads TGTGCCACCATGGGGGACGAGCAGTACTTC. The chain recombines TRBV6-6 with TRBJ2-7; D tentatively reads TRBD1 or TRBD2 (5 bases each). The CDR3 loop spans 10 amino acids. Per germline, CDR1 MNHNY and CDR2 SVGAGI (reference sequence). Trimming pared 10 bases from V and 5 bases from J, leaving 9 bases between.

This chain links TRBV27 with TRBJ1-1; D might be TRBD1 (5 bases). This CDR3 contains 13 residues. V lost 3 bases to trimming and J lost 4 bases, with 9 bases between them. Germline V gene data show CDR1 as MNHEY and CDR2 as SMNVEV (reference sequence). The CDR3 loop is CASSLGRATEAFF. The CDR3 DNA sequence: TGTGCCAGCAGTTTGGGCAGGGCCACTGAAGCTTTCTTT.

This chain joins TRBV5-5 and TRBJ2-5; 11 nucleotides align to TRBD2. In germline, CDR1 is SGHKS, CDR2 YYEKEE (reference sequence). The CDR3 runs 16 residues. The J segment lost 4 bases and the V segment lost 5 bases, leaving 10 bases of the junction unmatched. CDR3 amino acids: CASSSLAGGRLETQYF. CDR3 DNA sequence: TGTGCCAGCAGTTCCTTAGCGGGAGGGCGTCTAGAGACCCAGTACTTC. The full variable domain, its missing parts supplied by reference TRBV5-5 and TRBJ2-5, is DAGVTQSPTHLIKTRGQQVTLRCSPISGHKSVSWYQQVLGQGPQFIFQYYEKEERGRGNFPDRFSARQFPNYSSELNVNALLLGDSALYLCASSSLAGGRLETQYFGPGTRLLVL.

This chain uses TRBV5-4 with TRBJ1-2; TRBD1 matches at 8 bases. CDR3 size: 16 residues. With 0 bases clipped from V and 8 bases from J, the junction kept 12 bases outside the gene matches. The germline V gene encodes CDR1 SGHNT and CDR2 YYREEE (reference sequence). The CDR3 loop reads CASSLDVRQGARGYTF. In DNA form, the CDR3 reads TGTGCCAGCAGCTTGGATGTGCGTCAGGGGGCACGAGGCTACACCTTC.

This clone was recorded only once. The chain has TRBV4-2 and TRBJ2-1, with 9 bases aligning to TRBD2. Germline-derived CDR1 and CDR2 are LGHNA and YNFKEQ. This CDR3 is built from 16 residues. Germline trimming cut 4 bases from V and 8 bases from J; bases unmatched to any gene: 12. The CDR3 nucleotides are TGTGCCAGCAGCCGATCGCTTGCGGGAGGGCTCGATGAGCAGTTCTTC. Protein product: CASSRSLAGGLDEQFF.

The rearrangement links TRBV7-6 to TRBJ2-1; D remains unclear. The CDR3 is made up of 12 amino acids. The germline V and J ends were trimmed by 0 bases and 7 bases, with 4 bases remaining between them. Looked up from germline, CDR1 is SGHVS and CDR2 is FNYEAQ. The CDR3 region has the DNA TGTGCCAGCAGCTTAGCTCCTAATGAGCAGTTCTTC. It specifies CASSLAPNEQFF.

J is TRBJ2-3 and V is TRBV27; TRBD1 aligns across 9 bases. The V and J ends lost 11 bases and 5 bases, in that order; junction bases with no gene match: 8. The CDR3 has 13 residues. Per the germline V gene, CDR1 is MNHEY and CDR2 is SMNVEV (reference sequence). This CDR3 reads CAVWDRDRDTQYF. CDR3 coding DNA: TGTGCCGTTTGGGACAGGGATCGAGATACGCAGTATTTT.

The chain links TRBV7-9 to TRBJ2-7; 7 bases fit TRBD2. V lost 4 bases, J lost 5 bases, and 11 bases stayed unmatched. The V gene's germline CDR1 is SEHNR and CDR2 FQNEAQ (reference sequence). The CDR3 is 15 residues long. CDR3 sequence reads: CASSSVAGDGHEQYF. DNA for the CDR3: TGTGCCAGCAGCTCGGTAGCGGGCGACGGCCACGAGCAGTACTTC.

This chain uses TRBV4-1 with TRBJ1-1, with 7 bases aligning to TRBD1. V shed 1 base, J shed 4 bases, and the junction held 6 bases outside the gene matches. Germline CDR1 reads MGHRA; CDR2 reads YSYEKL. This CDR3 is 15 amino acids long. This CDR3 is CASSQVPGGGTEAFF. The CDR3, as DNA: TGCGCCAGCAGCCAAGTTCCAGGGGGGGGCACTGAAGCTTTCTTT.